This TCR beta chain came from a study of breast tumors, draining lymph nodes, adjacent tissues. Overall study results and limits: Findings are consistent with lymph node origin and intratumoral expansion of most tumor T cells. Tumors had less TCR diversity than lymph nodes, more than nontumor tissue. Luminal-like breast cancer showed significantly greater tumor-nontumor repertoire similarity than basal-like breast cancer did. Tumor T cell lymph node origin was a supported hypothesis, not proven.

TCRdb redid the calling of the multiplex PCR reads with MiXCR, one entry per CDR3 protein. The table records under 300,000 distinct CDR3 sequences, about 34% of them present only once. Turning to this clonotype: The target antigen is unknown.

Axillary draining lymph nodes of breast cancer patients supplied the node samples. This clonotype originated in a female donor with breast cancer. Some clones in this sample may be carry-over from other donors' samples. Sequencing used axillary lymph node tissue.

The CDR3 loop is CASRKDGPNQPQHF. The DNA of the CDR3 is TGTGCCAGCAGAAAGGACGGTCCCAATCAGCCCCAGCATTTT. The chain links TRBV6-5 to TRBJ1-5; D is unresolved. The CDR3 is 14 residues long. Germline assignment: CDR1 MNHEY and CDR2 SVGAGI. V was pared by 6 bases and J by 3 bases, with 12 bases between.